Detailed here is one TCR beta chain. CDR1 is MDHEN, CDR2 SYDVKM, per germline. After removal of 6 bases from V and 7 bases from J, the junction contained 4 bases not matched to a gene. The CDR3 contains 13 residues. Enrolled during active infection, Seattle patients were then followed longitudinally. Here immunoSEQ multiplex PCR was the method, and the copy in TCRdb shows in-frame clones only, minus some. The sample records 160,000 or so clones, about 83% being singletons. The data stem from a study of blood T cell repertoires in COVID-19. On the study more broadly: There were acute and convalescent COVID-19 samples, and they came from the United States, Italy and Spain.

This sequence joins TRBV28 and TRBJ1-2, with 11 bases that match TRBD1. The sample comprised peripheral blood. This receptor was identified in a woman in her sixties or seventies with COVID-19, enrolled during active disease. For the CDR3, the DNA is TGTGCCAGCAGGGACAGGGGGCGAGGTGGCTACACCTTC. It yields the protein CASRDRGRGGYTF.